This T cell receptor (beta chain) appears in the sequencing data of a study of cytomegalovirus exposure and HLA in healthy donors. Study outcomes and limitations: The authors considered a cluster of highly shared sequence variants likely to be a sequencing artifact. Later, an analysis found that common viral pathogens appeared to be linked with several of the most significant clusters.

The germline V gene encodes CDR1 SGHTA and CDR2 FQGTGA. Trimming cost V 5 bases and J 6 bases; bases outside gene matches: 8. CDR3 length: 15 residues. Amplification used 60 Vbeta primers and 13 Jbeta primers. Here immunoSEQ multiplex PCR was the method, and the copy in TCRdb shows in-frame clones only, minus some. The sample shows 150,000 or so clones, about 80% of them seen only once. On this clone: The antigen remains undetermined.

Sequenced sample: PBMCs. The TCR was taken from a female donor in good health and CMV-seronegative. V usage is TRBV7-3 and J usage is TRBJ2-1; 9 bases fit TRBD1. CDR3 sequence reads: CASSTTGGDRNEQFF. CDR3 nucleotides: TGTGCCAGCAGCACGACAGGGGGGGACCGCAATGAGCAGTTCTTC.